The 2 T cell receptor beta chains below were found in one sample sequenced in a study of spatial heterogeneity in lung cancer (dated by TCRdb to between 2018 and 2020). The full study reports these points: The number of expanded intratumoral alpha and beta TCRs correlated with the tumor nonsynonymous mutation count.

Their antigens are not known. Library construction relied on 5' RACE. The sequencer was a NextSeq 500. TCRdb cleaned the public reads at Q25 with fastp, built clones with MiXCR and kept in-frame beta chains. Every CDR3 protein is listed once, alongside the most common genes and DNA of its rows. Within this sample are about 22,000 distinct CDR3 sequences, with over 2.5% of them counted one time only. Of the sample, roughly 7.5% falls within the top ten clones. The time point label, read with the paper, signifies: sample taken at primary tumor resection. This material consisted of lung tumor tissue, taken at surgery. These receptors came from a male donor with early-stage non-small cell lung cancer.

This clonotype rates as medium-sized. This chain joins TRBV6-1 and TRBJ1-1; TRBD1 aligns across 8 bases. V lost 5 bases to trimming and J lost 5 bases; unmatched junction nucleotides: 4. The germline V gene encodes CDR1 MNHNS and CDR2 SASEGT. The CDR3 is 13 amino acids. CDR3 in amino acids: CASSRTGFTEAFF. The DNA of the CDR3 is TGTGCCAGCAGTAGGACAGGGTTTACTGAAGCTTTCTTT.

This clonotype was observed many times. The DNA of the CDR3 is TGTGCCAGCGTCGAGTGGACTGAAGCTTTCTTT. Protein sequence: CASVEWTEAFF. The chain joins TRBV6-1 to TRBJ1-1; D is unresolved. V lost 8 bases and J 5 bases, leaving 9 bases between the germline ends. The CDR3 contains 11 residues. Germline V gives CDR1 MNHNS, CDR2 SASEGT.